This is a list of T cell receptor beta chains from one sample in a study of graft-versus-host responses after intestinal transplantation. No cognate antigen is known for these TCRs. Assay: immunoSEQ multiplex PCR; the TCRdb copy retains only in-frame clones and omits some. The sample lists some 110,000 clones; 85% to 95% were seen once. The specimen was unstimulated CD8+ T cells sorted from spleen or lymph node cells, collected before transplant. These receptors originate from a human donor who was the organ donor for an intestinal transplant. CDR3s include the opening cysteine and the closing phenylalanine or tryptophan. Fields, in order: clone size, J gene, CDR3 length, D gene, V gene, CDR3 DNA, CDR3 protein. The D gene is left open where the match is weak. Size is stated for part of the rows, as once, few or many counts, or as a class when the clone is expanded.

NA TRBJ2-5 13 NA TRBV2 TGTGCCAGCAGTGAATGGGGCCAAGAGACCCAGTACTTC CASSEWGQETQYF
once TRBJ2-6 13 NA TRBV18 TGTGCCAGCTCACCCTCTGGGGCCAACGTCCTGACTTTC CASSPSGANVLTF
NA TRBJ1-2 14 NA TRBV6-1 TGTGCCAGCAGTGAAAGAGGGGGAGGGTATGGCTACACCTTC CASSERGGGYGYTF
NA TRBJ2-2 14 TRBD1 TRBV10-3 TGTGCCATCAGACAGGGGGCGAACACCGGGGAGCTGTTTTTT CAIRQGANTGELFF
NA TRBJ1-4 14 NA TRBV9 TGTGCCAGCAGCCATGGGGGCACTAATGAAAAACTGTTTTTT CASSHGGTNEKLFF
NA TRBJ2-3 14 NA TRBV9 TGTGCCAGCAGCGTAGCGGGACTCACAGATACGCAGTATTTT CASSVAGLTDTQYF
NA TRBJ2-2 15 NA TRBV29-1 TGCAGCGTTGACAAGGGGACATACTCAACCGGGGAGCTGTTTTTT CSVDKGTYSTGELFF
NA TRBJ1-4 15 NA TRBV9 TGTGCCAGCAGCTATGGGGCTACAACTAATGAAAAACTGTTTTTT CASSYGATTNEKLFF
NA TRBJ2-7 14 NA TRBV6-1 TGTGCCAGCAGTGTATGGCTAGCCAGCTACGAGCAGTACTTC CASSVWLASYEQYF
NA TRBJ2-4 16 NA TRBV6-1 TGTGCCAGCAGTGAATTGCGCTGGCGGGGTGAGAACATTCAGTACTTC CASSELRWRGENIQYF
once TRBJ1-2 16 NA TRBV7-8 TGTGCCAGCAGCTCAAGAGGACGGCTGGGGGGCTATGGCTACACCTTC CASSSRGRLGGYGYTF
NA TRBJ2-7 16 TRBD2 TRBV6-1 TGTGCCAGCAGTGAATCGATGGTAGCGGGAGAGAGCGAGCAGTACTTC CASSESMVAGESEQYF
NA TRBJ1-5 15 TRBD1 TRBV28 TGTGCCAGCAGTTTATCGGCAGGGGGACATCAGCCCCAGCATTTT CASSLSAGGHQPQHF
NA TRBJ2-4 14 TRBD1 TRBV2 TGTGCCAGCCTACCGGGACAGGGGTGGAACATTCAGTACTTC CASLPGQGWNIQYF
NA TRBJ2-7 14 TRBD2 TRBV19 TGTGCCAGTAGTACCGGGACTAGCGGCTACGAGCAGTACTTC CASSTGTSGYEQYF
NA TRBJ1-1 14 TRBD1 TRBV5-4 TGTGCCAGCAGCTCCGGGACAGGGGCGATAGAAGCTTTCTTT CASSSGTGAIEAFF
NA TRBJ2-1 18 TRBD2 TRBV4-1 TGCGCCAGCAGCCAAGGGGGGTGGCTAGCGGGACCCTACAATGAGCAGTTCTTC CASSQGGWLAGPYNEQFF
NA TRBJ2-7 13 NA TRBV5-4 TGTGCCAGCAGCTTATGGGGAGGCCACGAGCAGTACTTC CASSLWGGHEQYF
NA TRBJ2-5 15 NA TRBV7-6 TGTGCCAGCAGCTTATCGGGCTTTTCCCAAGAGACCCGGTACTTC CASSLSGFSQETRYF
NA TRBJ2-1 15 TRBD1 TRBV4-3 TGCGCCAGCAGTCCTGGACAGGGATCCTACAATGAGCAGTTCTTC CASSPGQGSYNEQFF
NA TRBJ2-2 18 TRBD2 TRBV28 TGTGCCAGCAACGATTTGACGGGAGGGCCCTCGAACACCGGGGAGCTGTTTTTT CASNDLTGGPSNTGELFF
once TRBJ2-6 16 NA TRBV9 TGTGCCAGCAGCGTAGAGTTAGTGTCTGGGGCCAACGTCCTGACTTTC CASSVELVSGANVLTF
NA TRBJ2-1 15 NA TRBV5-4 TGTGCCAGCAGGGAACCGGGACCCGAGTACAATGAGCAGTTCTTC CASREPGPEYNEQFF
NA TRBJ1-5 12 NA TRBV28 TGTGCCAGCACCGGGCTCGGTCAGCCCCAGCATTTT CASTGLGQPQHF
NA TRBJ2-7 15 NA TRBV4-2 TGTGCCAGCAGCCAAGAAGTGACTATTATCTCCGAGCAGTACTTC CASSQEVTIISEQYF
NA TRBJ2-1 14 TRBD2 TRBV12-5 TGTGCTAGTGGGGGAGTAGCGGGAGGTCATGAGCAGTTCTTC CASGGVAGGHEQFF
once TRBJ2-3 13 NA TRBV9 TGTGCCAGCAGCTTTGGGAAGGCGGGTACGCAGTATTTT CASSFGKAGTQYF
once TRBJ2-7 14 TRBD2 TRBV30 TGTGCCTGGAGTGCGGGCGCGGGAGGGTACGAGCAGTACTTC CAWSAGAGGYEQYF
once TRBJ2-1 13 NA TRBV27 TGTGCCAGCAGTTTTAATCCCTACAATGAGCAGTTCTTC CASSFNPYNEQFF